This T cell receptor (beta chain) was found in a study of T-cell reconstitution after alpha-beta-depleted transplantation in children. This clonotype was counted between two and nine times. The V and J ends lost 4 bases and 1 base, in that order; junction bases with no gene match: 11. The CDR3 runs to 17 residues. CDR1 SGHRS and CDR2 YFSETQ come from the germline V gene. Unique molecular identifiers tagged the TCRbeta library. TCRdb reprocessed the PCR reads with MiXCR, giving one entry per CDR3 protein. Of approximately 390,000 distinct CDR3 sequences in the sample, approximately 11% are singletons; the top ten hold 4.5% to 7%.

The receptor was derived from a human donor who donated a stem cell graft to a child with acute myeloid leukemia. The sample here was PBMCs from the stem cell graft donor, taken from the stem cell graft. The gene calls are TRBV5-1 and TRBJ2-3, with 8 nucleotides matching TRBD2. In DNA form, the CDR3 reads TGCGCCAGCAGCCGCGGTGTGGCGGGGGGACGCACAGATACGCAGTATTTT. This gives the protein CASSRGVAGGRTDTQYF.